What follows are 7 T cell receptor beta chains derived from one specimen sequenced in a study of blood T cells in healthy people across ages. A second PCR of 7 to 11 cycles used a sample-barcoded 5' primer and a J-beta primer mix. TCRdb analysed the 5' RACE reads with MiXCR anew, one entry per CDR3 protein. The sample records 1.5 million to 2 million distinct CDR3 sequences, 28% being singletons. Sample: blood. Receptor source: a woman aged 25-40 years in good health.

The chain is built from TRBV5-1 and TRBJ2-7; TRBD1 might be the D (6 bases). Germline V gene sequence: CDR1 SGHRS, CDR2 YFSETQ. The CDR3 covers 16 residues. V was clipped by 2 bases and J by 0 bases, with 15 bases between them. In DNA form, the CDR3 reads TGCGCCAGCAGCTTACCGGGACACGGACTCTCCTACGAGCAGTACTTC. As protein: CASSLPGHGLSYEQYF. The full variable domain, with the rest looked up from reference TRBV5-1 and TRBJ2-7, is KAGVTQTPRYLIKTRGQQVTLSCSPISGHRSVSWYQQTPGQGLQFLFEYFSETQRNKGNFPGRFSGRQFSNSRSEMNVSTLELGDSALYLCASSLPGHGLSYEQYFGPGTRLTVT.

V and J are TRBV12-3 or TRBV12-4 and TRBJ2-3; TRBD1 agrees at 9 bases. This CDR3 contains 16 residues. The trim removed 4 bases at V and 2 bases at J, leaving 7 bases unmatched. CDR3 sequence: CASSSSGQGYTDTQYF. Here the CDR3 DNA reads TGTGCCAGCAGTTCCTCAGGACAGGGGTACACAGATACGCAGTATTTT.

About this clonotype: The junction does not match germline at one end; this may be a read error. CDR3 region: CVSSLAPLRHEQYF. Here the CDR3 DNA reads TGTGTCAGCAGCTTAGCCCCACTCCGGCATGAGCAGTACTTC. The chain links TRBV7-2 to TRBJ2-4; D is unclear. This CDR3 is 14 amino acids long. Per the germline V gene, CDR1 is SGHTA and CDR2 is FQGNSA.

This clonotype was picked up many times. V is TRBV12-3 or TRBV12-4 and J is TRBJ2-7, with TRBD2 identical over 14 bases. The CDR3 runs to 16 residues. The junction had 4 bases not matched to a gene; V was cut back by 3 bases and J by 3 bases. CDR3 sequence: CASSLGLAGVIYEQYF. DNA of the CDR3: TGTGCCAGCAGTTTGGGACTAGCGGGAGTGATCTACGAGCAGTACTTC.

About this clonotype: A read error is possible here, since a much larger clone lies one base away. The CDR3 loop is CSVDSDKGLADYEQFF. The DNA for the CDR3 is TGCAGCGTTGATAGCGACAAGGGACTAGCTGACTATGAGCAGTTCTTC. The chain has TRBV29-1 and TRBJ2-1, with 9 bases lining up with TRBD2. CDR3 length equals 16 residues. The trim removed 3 bases at V and 8 bases at J, leaving 14 bases unmatched. CDR1 SQVTM and CDR2 ANQGSEA come from the germline V gene.

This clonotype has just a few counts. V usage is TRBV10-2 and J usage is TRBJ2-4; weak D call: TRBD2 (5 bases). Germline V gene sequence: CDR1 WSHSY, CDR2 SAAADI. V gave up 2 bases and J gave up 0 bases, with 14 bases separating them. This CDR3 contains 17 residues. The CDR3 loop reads CASSELGEGLAKNIQYF. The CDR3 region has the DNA TGCGCCAGCAGTGAGCTTGGCGAGGGCCTAGCCAAAAACATTCAGTACTTC.

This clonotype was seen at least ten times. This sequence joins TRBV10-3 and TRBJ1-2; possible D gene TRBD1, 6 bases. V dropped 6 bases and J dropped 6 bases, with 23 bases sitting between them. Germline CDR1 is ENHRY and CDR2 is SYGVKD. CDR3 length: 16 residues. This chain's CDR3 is CAIRNDRDIGDHGYTF. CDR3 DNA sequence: TGTGCCATCAGGAACGACCGGGACATCGGGGACCATGGCTACACCTTC.